This T cell receptor (beta chain) was found in a study of molecular identifiers for immune sequencing clone quantification. Findings and caveats of the study: Among effectors, clones above 20 RNA copies held over 97% of molecules; among naive cells, under 1%. Spiked Jurkat TCR RNA equivalent to one cell reportedly surfaced among 900,000 to 1,000,000 naive cells.

Both previously described methods and listed TCR primers were employed to make bulk TCR libraries. From the PCR reads, TCRdb called clonotypes with MiXCR, one entry per CDR3 protein. The data show around 470,000 distinct CDR3 sequences, roughly 26% seen once. Sorted naive CD8 T cells were those defined as CD8+CD4-CCR7+CD45RA+. At least ten counts were recorded for this clonotype. Antigen: not known. This TCR derives from a human donor in good health. Some libraries in this study had Jurkat cell RNA spiked in. What was sequenced was naive CD8+ T cells from blood, with Jurkat cell RNA spiked in. The subset here: FACS-sorted CD8+CD4-CCR7+CD45RA+ naive T cells.

In DNA, the CDR3 is TGTGCCAGCAGCCAAGATACTAGACGGAGGAGTGAGCAGTTCTTC. Translating it yields CASSQDTRRRSEQFF. The chain recombines TRBV4-2 with TRBJ2-1; a possible D gene is TRBD2 (5 bases). The germline V gene encodes CDR1 LGHNA and CDR2 YNFKEQ. CDR3 length equals 15 residues. Trimming shortened V by 0 bases and J by 9 bases, and 15 bases separated the two germline ends.